This note documents a single T cell receptor beta chain sequence. Antigen unknown. Both subsets, CD45RA+ naive and CD45RA-negative memory, were split from the CD4+ cells. This CDR3 region has 15 residues. The germline V gene encodes CDR1 LNHDA and CDR2 SQIVND (reference sequence). The germline V and J ends were trimmed by 1 base and 8 bases, with 15 bases remaining between them. These data come from a study of shared clonotypes between healthy human individuals. About the study: Each donor's CD4 naive and CD4 memory cells filled three plates apiece, CD8 naive two, and CD8 memory one.

Measured with immunoSEQ multiplex PCR; TCRdb has only the in-frame clones, and not every one. The data hold about 2.4 million clones, with approximately 94% observed a single time. Study-level points and caveats: The rarefaction results pointed to incomplete sorted-subset sequencing despite large depth.

Source material: naive CD4+ T cells sorted from blood. As for subset: CD45RA+ positively selected. The V call is TRBV19, the J call TRBJ1-5; unclear D gene. This clonotype was obtained from a man aged 18 to 29 in good health. This CDR3 is CASSIGSSIWEPQHF. CDR3 nucleotides: TGTGCCAGTAGTATAGGGTCGTCTATTTGGGAGCCCCAGCATTTT.